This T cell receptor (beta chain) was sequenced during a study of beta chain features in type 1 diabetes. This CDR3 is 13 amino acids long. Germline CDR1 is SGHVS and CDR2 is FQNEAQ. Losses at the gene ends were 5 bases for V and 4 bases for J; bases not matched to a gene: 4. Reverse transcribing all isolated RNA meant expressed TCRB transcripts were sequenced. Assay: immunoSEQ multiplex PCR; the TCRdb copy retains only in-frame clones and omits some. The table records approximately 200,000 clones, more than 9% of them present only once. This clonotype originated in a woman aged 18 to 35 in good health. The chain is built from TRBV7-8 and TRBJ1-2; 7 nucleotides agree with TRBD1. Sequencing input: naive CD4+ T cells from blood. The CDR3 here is CASSHRGVYGYTF. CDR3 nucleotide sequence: TGTGCCAGCAGCCACAGGGGTGTCTATGGCTACACCTTC.